The clone carrying this T cell receptor (beta chain) has more than one count but fewer than ten. Its cognate antigen is unknown. TCRdb's table, derived via immunoSEQ multiplex PCR, lists solely in-frame clones and lacks some. The data show about 78,000 clones, around 89% seen once. The germline V and J ends were trimmed by 0 bases and 3 bases, with 8 bases remaining between them. The V gene's germline CDR1 is SGHVS and CDR2 FNYEAQ. This CDR3 has 15 amino acids. Time point denoted: blood 4 weeks post-SBRT, at nephrectomy. This sample's treatment: 15 Gy SBRT to primary tumor, nephrectomy 4 weeks later. This entry is derived from a study of radiation and T cells in renal cell carcinoma. General study results and limits: Top tumor clonotypes rose in blood 2 weeks post-radiation, then contracted. Without pretreatment biopsies, baseline tumor clonotype presence was undetermined.

This chain joins TRBV7-6 and TRBJ1-4, with D possibly matching TRBD1 (5 bases). Specimen: blood, collected from a patient whose treatment included radiotherapy and nephrectomy. The clonotype comes from a woman between 70 and 85 years old with renal cell carcinoma. CDR3 coding DNA: TGTGCCAGCAGCTTAGCTGGGGGGTCTAATGAAAAACTGTTTTTT. Translating gives CASSLAGGSNEKLFF.